This TCR beta chain was identified in a study of blood T cells in healthy people across ages. For the study at large: Roughly one uniquely barcoded beta molecule per two T cells was captured. Study results and caveats: The study lacked donor CMV status, which possibly confounded expanded clonotype changes.

This clonotype was seen at least ten times. Its target is not known. A sample-barcoded 5' primer and a J-beta primer mix were used in a second PCR of roughly 6 to 11 cycles. TCRdb independently ran MiXCR on the 5' RACE reads; one entry per CDR3 protein. This repertoire shows roughly 1.9 million distinct CDR3 sequences, about 39% found once; its top ten account for under 30%. At least 6 micrograms of total RNA were extracted per sample. The receptor was derived from a human donor in good health. Material for sequencing was blood.

CDR3 sequence: CASSLTADSNQPQHF. In DNA, the CDR3 is TGCGCCAGCAGCTTAACAGCCGATAGCAATCAGCCCCAGCATTTT. This chain uses TRBV5-1 with TRBJ1-5, with D unclear. The V gene lost 2 bases and the J gene lost 0 bases, with 9 bases spanning the gap. The CDR3 contains 15 residues. CDR1 is SGHRS, CDR2 YFSETQ, per germline.